This T cell receptor (beta chain) was identified in a study of cytomegalovirus exposure and HLA in healthy donors. The study, taken as a whole, reports: It was reportedly the case that the classifier diagnosed cytomegalovirus status with high specificity and sensitivity. Rarity held for most TCR sequences, but there were some public TCRs that occurred in many donors.

Trimming shortened V by 5 bases and J by 6 bases, and 14 bases separated the two germline ends. This CDR3 has 14 residues. The germline V gene encodes CDR1 ENHRY and CDR2 SYGVKD. About this clone itself: Antigen unknown.

Using immunoSEQ multiplex PCR, the repertoire was profiled, and TCRdb retains in-frame clones only, with some absent. The sample has about 140,000 clones; approximately 84% are singletons. This clonotype originated in a woman under 40 in good health and CMV-seronegative. The specimen was PBMCs. The rearrangement links TRBV10-3 to TRBJ2-1; the D gene is possibly TRBD2 (6 bases). The CDR3 region is CAISTPSEANEQFF. The CDR3 DNA is TGTGCCATCAGTACGCCTAGCGAGGCCAATGAGCAGTTCTTC.